The 27 T cell receptor beta chains in this list originate from one sample, sequenced in a study of cytomegalovirus exposure and HLA in healthy donors. TCRdb's table, derived via immunoSEQ multiplex PCR, lists solely in-frame clones and lacks some. The repertoire holds some 150,000 clones, with about nine tenths as singletons. The sample was PBMCs. Receptor source: a man younger than 35 in good health and CMV-seropositive.

The V and J genes are TRBV5-1 and TRBJ2-7, with 8 bases that match TRBD1. Germline CDR1 and CDR2: SGHRS and YFSETQ. V was clipped by 2 bases and J by 7 bases; unmatched bases: 5. This CDR3 comprises 13 residues. The CDR3 nucleotides read TGCGCCAGCAGCTTAGGACAGGGAAAAGAGCAGTACTTC. Protein product: CASSLGQGKEQYF.

This sequence joins TRBV7-9 and TRBJ2-1, with a possible D match to TRBD1 (6 bases). The CDR3 sequence is 18 residues long. The germline V gene encodes CDR1 SEHNR and CDR2 FQNEAQ (reference sequence). Trimming took 0 bases from V and 6 from J, leaving 21 bases between them. CDR3 DNA: TGTGCCAGCAGCTTAGCGGAAAGGGTGGCAGGGGTCCTCAATGAGCAGTTCTTC. It is translated as CASSLAERVAGVLNEQFF.

In its sample, this clone was seen a few times. J is TRBJ2-7 and V is TRBV28; D is possibly TRBD1 (6 bases). The CDR3 spans 16 residues. V lost 5 bases and J 5 bases, leaving 22 bases between the germline ends. Germline CDR1 and CDR2: MDHEN and SYDVKM. The CDR3, as DNA: TGTGCCAGCAGTCCCTCCGGGACAAGGGGGATGCACGAGCAGTACTTC. Encoded protein: CASSPSGTRGMHEQYF.

This sequence joins TRBV6-5 and TRBJ2-7; maybe TRBD1 (5 bases). Germline CDR1 reads MNHEY; CDR2 reads SVGAGI. V lost 5 bases to trimming and J lost 0 bases, with 11 bases between them. This CDR3 has 14 amino acids. The DNA for the CDR3 is TGTGCCAGCAGTCCGACAGTGTCCTCCTACGAGCAGTACTTC. Translating gives CASSPTVSSYEQYF.

The V call is TRBV2, the J call TRBJ2-7, with unresolved D. The CDR3 consists of 12 residues. CDR1 and CDR2 from the germline V gene are SNHLY and FYNNEI. The V gene lost 6 bases and the J gene lost 2 bases, with 8 bases spanning the gap. The chain's CDR3 is CASRAETYEQYF. The CDR3 bases are TGTGCCAGCAGGGCAGAAACCTACGAGCAGTACTTC.

The chain links TRBV6-5 to TRBJ1-1, with 12 bases lining up with TRBD1. Germline V gene data show CDR1 as MNHEY and CDR2 as SVGAGI. The CDR3 consists of 14 residues. V shed 5 bases, J shed 4 bases, and the junction held 2 bases outside the gene matches. Written as DNA, the CDR3 is TGTGCCAGCAGTACGGGACAGGGGGCCACTGAAGCTTTCTTT. It specifies CASSTGQGATEAFF.

The chain carries TRBV7-3 and TRBJ2-6; 9 bases are shared with TRBD1. Trimming removed 0 bases from V and 0 bases from J; junction bases left unmatched: 6. The CDR3 consists of 19 residues. The germline V gene has CDR1 SGHTA and CDR2 FQGTGA. The CDR3 is CASSLTAGTGSSGANVLTF. The CDR3 DNA sequence: TGTGCCAGCAGCTTAACGGCCGGGACAGGGAGCTCTGGGGCCAACGTCCTGACTTTC.

This clone appeared once. V is TRBV28 and J is TRBJ2-7; no clear D gene. Germline values: CDR1 MDHEN, CDR2 SYDVKM. V was trimmed by 3 bases and J by 3 bases, leaving 6 bases between them. The CDR3 extends over 12 amino acids. CDR3 loop: CASSFLLYEQYF. For the CDR3, the DNA is TGTGCCAGCAGTTTTTTACTCTACGAGCAGTACTTC.

The rearrangement links TRBV27 to TRBJ2-1; the match to TRBD1 covers 11 bases. The V gene end was trimmed by 11 bases and the J gene end by 6 bases; junction bases not matched to a gene: 12. CDR3 length equals 15 residues. The germline V gene encodes CDR1 MNHEY and CDR2 SMNVEV (reference sequence). CDR3 residues: CASGRTGGFFNEQFF. As DNA, the CDR3 is TGTGCCTCGGGGAGGACAGGGGGCTTTTTCAATGAGCAGTTCTTC.

The chain joins TRBV5-6 to TRBJ2-1; 11 nucleotides agree with TRBD2. Germline CDR1 SGHDT, CDR2 YYEEEE. This CDR3 has 13 residues. Germline trimming cut 3 bases from V and 10 bases from J; bases unmatched to any gene: 3. The CDR3 DNA reads as TGTGCCAGCAGCTGGGGGACTAGCGGCGAGCAGTTCTTC. This sequence encodes CASSWGTSGEQFF.

The J gene is TRBJ2-1, the V gene TRBV2; D not certain. The CDR3 runs to 12 residues. CDR1 is SNHLY and CDR2 is FYNNEI in the germline V gene. Trimming took 7 bases from V and 5 from J, leaving 9 bases between them. This CDR3 reads CASTLNNNEQFF. In DNA form, the CDR3 reads TGTGCCAGCACTCTTAATAACAATGAGCAGTTCTTC.

The genes are TRBV5-4 and TRBJ2-6; no reliable D call. The CDR3 is 14 residues long. The germline V gene has CDR1 SGHNT and CDR2 YYREEE (reference sequence). Trimming left V 9 bases short and J 4 bases short, with 14 bases between. This chain's CDR3 is CATLPLGGANVLTF. CDR3 sequence (DNA): TGTGCCACCCTCCCGCTAGGAGGGGCCAACGTCCTGACTTTC.

This rearrangement joins TRBV2 to TRBJ2-1, with 7 bases aligning to TRBD2. With 7 bases clipped from V and 6 bases from J, the junction kept 12 bases outside the gene matches. This CDR3 has 15 residues. The V gene's germline CDR1 is SNHLY and CDR2 FYNNEI. CDR3 sequence: CASTGRDVGGNEQFF. The DNA for the CDR3 is TGTGCCAGCACGGGGAGGGACGTAGGAGGCAATGAGCAGTTCTTC.

V and J are TRBV7-2 and TRBJ1-2; TRBD1 matches 8 bases. V shed 3 bases and J 6 bases; nucleotides not matched to a gene: 6. The CDR3 runs 14 residues. Germline CDR1 reads SGHTA; CDR2 reads FQGNSA. In DNA form, the CDR3 reads TGTGCCAGCAGCTTCACAGGGGGGCGGAATGGCTACACCTTC. Its protein product is CASSFTGGRNGYTF. The variable domain in full, completed from reference TRBV7-2 and TRBJ1-2, reads GAGVSQSPSNKVTEKGKDVELRCDPISGHTALYWYRQSLGQGLEFLIYFQGNSAPDKSGLPSDRFSAERTGGSVSTLTIQRTQQEDSAVYLCASSFTGGRNGYTFGSGTRLTVV.

J is TRBJ2-7 and V is TRBV4-3, with unresolved D. The CDR3 is 15 amino acids. The V gene lost 0 bases and the J gene lost 3 bases, with 12 bases spanning the gap. CDR1 is LGHNA and CDR2 is YSLEER in the germline V gene. In DNA, the CDR3 is TGCGCCAGCAGCCAAGATTCCAGTACGTTCTACGAGCAGTACTTC. It specifies CASSQDSSTFYEQYF.

The V and J genes are TRBV29-1 and TRBJ2-6; no firm D call. Germline values: CDR1 SQVTM, CDR2 ANQGSEA. The length of the CDR3 is 12 residues. With 6 bases removed from V and 0 bases from J, the gap between germline ends came to 3 bases. This CDR3 is CSVSSGANVLTF. CDR3 sequence (DNA): TGCAGCGTCTCCTCTGGGGCCAACGTCCTGACTTTC.

The V call is TRBV28, the J call TRBJ1-3; 8 bases align to TRBD1. From germline, CDR1 is MDHEN and CDR2 SYDVKM. V gave up 5 bases and J gave up 0 bases; unmatched junction bases: 15. This CDR3 region has 19 residues. In nucleotides, the CDR3 is TGTGCCAGCAGTCCCGGGACAGGAGTCTCCTTTACCTCTGGAAACACCATATATTTT. Encoded protein: CASSPGTGVSFTSGNTIYF.

The J gene is TRBJ1-1, the V gene TRBV7-9; a possible D gene is TRBD1 (5 bases). This CDR3 is 15 amino acids long. Looked up from germline, CDR1 is SEHNR and CDR2 is FQNEAQ (reference sequence). Trimming cost V 5 bases and J 1 base, with 14 bases left between them. The CDR3 sequence: CASSRQNFGNTEAFF. The CDR3 nucleotides read TGTGCCAGCAGCCGACAGAATTTCGGGAACACTGAAGCTTTCTTT.

The chain couples TRBV7-2 to TRBJ2-5, with D perhaps TRBD2 (6 bases). This CDR3 is 14 amino acids long. Looked up from germline, CDR1 is SGHTA and CDR2 is FQGNSA. V lost 1 base and J lost 5, with 11 bases in between. CDR3 residues: CASSLVQGRETQYF. The CDR3 region has the DNA TGTGCCAGCAGCTTAGTGCAAGGGAGGGAGACCCAGTACTTC.

This chain uses TRBV4-1 with TRBJ2-3; 9 bases line up with TRBD2. The CDR3 has 16 amino acids. Germline values: CDR1 MGHRA, CDR2 YSYEKL. V shed 3 bases and J 6 bases; nucleotides not matched to a gene: 10. CDR3 coding DNA: TGCGCCAGCAGCCAGGGACACTCGGCGGGGGGGGATACGCAGTATTTT. Its protein is CASSQGHSAGGDTQYF.

J is TRBJ2-1 and V is TRBV27; D might be TRBD2 (6 bases). Germline CDR1 MNHEY, CDR2 SMNVEV (reference sequence). The V end lost 6 bases, the J end lost 6 bases, and 18 bases lay between the germline ends. The CDR3 is 15 residues long. CDR3 sequence: CASSLREASPNEQFF. As DNA, the CDR3 is TGTGCCAGCAGCCTCAGGGAGGCTAGTCCCAATGAGCAGTTCTTC.

This rearrangement joins TRBV29-1 to TRBJ1-4; D unclear. This CDR3 has 11 residues. Germline-derived CDR1 and CDR2 are SQVTM and ANQGSEA. The V end was cut by 6 bases, the J end by 5 bases, with 7 bases between. The CDR3 here is CSVPLNEKLFF. In DNA form, the CDR3 reads TGCAGCGTCCCACTGAATGAAAAACTGTTTTTT.

This clone appeared a single time. The chain is built from TRBV28 and TRBJ2-7; 11 nucleotides agree with TRBD2. With V trimmed by 6 bases and J by 2 bases, 3 bases remained unmatched. The CDR3 is made up of 14 amino acids. Germline values: CDR1 MDHEN, CDR2 SYDVKM. DNA of the CDR3: TGTGCCAGCAGGCTAGCGGGAGGCCCCTACGAGCAGTACTTC. Residues: CASRLAGGPYEQYF.

The genes are TRBV9 and TRBJ2-1; maybe TRBD1 (6 bases). V gave up 3 bases and J gave up 8 bases, with 12 bases separating them. The germline V gene encodes CDR1 SGDLS and CDR2 YYNGEE. CDR3 length equals 13 residues. CDR3 amino acids: CASSEGDLDEQFF. The DNA for the CDR3 is TGTGCCAGCAGCGAGGGGGATCTGGATGAGCAGTTCTTC.

Comments on this clone: This sample includes further DNA sequences coding for the same CDR3. J is TRBJ2-3 and V is TRBV6-6, with D uncertain. Germline loops: CDR1 MNHNY, CDR2 SVGAGI (reference sequence). Trimming left V 6 bases short and J 0 bases short, with 4 bases between. The CDR3 extends over 12 amino acids. CDR3 in DNA: TGTGCCAGCAGCCCGAGCACAGATACGCAGTATTTT. Amino acids: CASSPSTDTQYF.

V gene TRBV2 combines with J gene TRBJ2-5, with TRBD1 as a possible D gene (5 bases). The V gene lost 5 bases and the J gene lost 4 bases, with 11 bases spanning the gap. Germline V CDR1 and CDR2: SNHLY, FYNNEI. The CDR3 extends over 13 amino acids. The DNA for the CDR3 is TGTGCCAGCAGTTCGGACACGTTAGAGACCCAGTACTTC. Encoded protein: CASSSDTLETQYF.

The gene calls are TRBV5-6 and TRBJ2-7; no definite D call. V dropped 2 bases and J dropped 0 bases, with 6 bases sitting between them. Germline V CDR1 and CDR2: SGHDT, YYEEEE. The CDR3 contains 13 residues. The CDR3 DNA reads as TGTGCCAGCAGCTTCTACGCCTCCTACGAGCAGTACTTC. As protein: CASSFYASYEQYF.